The rows below give T cell receptor beta chains drawn from one sample of a study of blood T cell repertoires in COVID-19. The method was immunoSEQ multiplex PCR; TCRdb's version includes in-frame clones alone and lacks a portion of them. The data contain roughly 180,000 clones, around 85% of them seen just once; the ten biggest clones take up around 7.5%. Sequencing used peripheral blood. The receptor source for this set is a woman aged 60-75 years with acute or convalescent COVID-19. CDR3s include the opening cysteine and the closing phenylalanine or tryptophan. A D gene is named only where the DNA matches it firmly. Some rows mark clone size as missing; the rest say once, few, many or name a class of expanded clone.

j_call,cdr3_length,v_call,d_call,clone_size,cdr3_nt,cdr3_aa
TRBJ1-4,18,TRBV15,.,.,TGTGCCACCAGCAGAGACTCTCCTTGGGACTCAACTAATGAAAAACTGTTTTTT,CATSRDSPWDSTNEKLFF
TRBJ1-6,14,TRBV3-1/TRBV3-2,TRBD1,.,TGTGCCAGCAGCCCCAGACAGGGGAATTCACCCCTCCACTTT,CASSPRQGNSPLHF
TRBJ2-5,16,TRBV4-1,TRBD1,.,TGCGCCAGCAGCCAGGGACAGGGCCCGTACCAAGAGACCCAGTACTTC,CASSQGQGPYQETQYF
TRBJ1-4,14,TRBV6-5,TRBD1,.,TGTGCCAGCAGCGCCGGGACAGTGGATGAAAAACTGTTTTTT,CASSAGTVDEKLFF
TRBJ1-1,13,TRBV2,.,few,TGTGCCAGCAGTTTAGACAGTAACACTGAAGCTTTCTTT,CASSLDSNTEAFF
TRBJ1-5,15,TRBV27,.,.,TGTGCCAGCAGCTCACAGGGTAATAGCAATCAGCCCCAGCATTTT,CASSSQGNSNQPQHF
TRBJ1-1,13,TRBV7-8,.,.,TGTGCCAGCACCCAGAGAGGGCTCACTGAAGCTTTCTTT,CASTQRGLTEAFF
TRBJ1-2,16,TRBV6-1,.,.,TGTGCCAGCAGTGACCCGGGAACAGGGCACAACTATGGCTACACCTTC,CASSDPGTGHNYGYTF
TRBJ2-1,15,TRBV7-3,TRBD2,.,TGTGCCAGCAGCGCCATAGCGGGAGGGATCAATGAGCAGTTCTTC,CASSAIAGGINEQFF
TRBJ1-6,15,TRBV7-9,.,.,TGTGCCAGCAGCGGCCCGGCGGGGGATAATTCACCCCTCCACTTT,CASSGPAGDNSPLHF
TRBJ1-1,13,TRBV2,.,.,TGTGCCAGCAGTGTGGGGCAGAACACTGAAGCTTTCTTT,CASSVGQNTEAFF
TRBJ1-4,13,TRBV28,TRBD1,.,TGTGCCAGCTGCAGGGACAGGAATGAAAAACTGTTTTTT,CASCRDRNEKLFF
TRBJ1-1,15,TRBV5-1,.,.,TGCGCCAGCAGCGGGGGCGGTATAATGAACACTGAAGCTTTCTTT,CASSGGGIMNTEAFF
TRBJ2-1,15,TRBV19,TRBD2,few,TGTGCCAGTAGTATAGCTAGCGGCCCTTACAATGAGCAGTTCTTC,CASSIASGPYNEQFF
TRBJ2-3,15,TRBV27,.,once,TGTGCCAGCTCAGGCCGGGGAATAGTCGCAGATACGCAGTATTTT,CASSGRGIVADTQYF